This TCR beta chain was sequenced in a study of T cell responses to AZD1222 COVID-19 vaccine. Background on the study: Second doses at about 4 or about 12 weeks were pooled. General study points: There were mostly white British donors and more females than males, and clonal diversity was possibly underestimated. Baseline testing showed seropositivity in only six AZD1222 recipients.

Germline V lookup: CDR1 SGHRS, CDR2 YFSETQ. The CDR3 loop spans 17 amino acids. J gave up 0 bases and V 3 bases, and 6 bases lay outside the gene matches. Clones were sequenced by immunoSEQ multiplex PCR, and TCRdb holds only the in-frame ones, with some missing. The sample includes more than 150,000 clones, 85% to 95% seen only once; the top ten take around 9.3%. About this clone: What it binds is not known.

Here the sequenced sample was peripheral blood, taken on day 0 of AZD1222 vaccination. The clonotype originates from an adult in good health. The V call is TRBV5-1, the J call TRBJ2-6; 7 positions agree with TRBD1. The CDR3 sequence: CASSWGQLISGANVLTF. CDR3 coding DNA: TGCGCCAGCAGCTGGGGACAGCTAATCTCTGGGGCCAACGTCCTGACTTTC.